This T cell receptor (beta chain) was recorded in a study of blood T cell repertoires in COVID-19. Study-level background: In each case, the material was cDNA or gDNA derived from T cells, B-cell-depleted T cells, or PBMCs.

Per the original methods: Reference gene primers were amplified, and this amplification served to estimate nucleated cell counts. TCRdb keeps only in-frame clones here, not all; method: immunoSEQ multiplex PCR. D and trimming were read from the DNA, whereas the V and J calls and clone size are those reported in that table. The sample comprises 400,000 to 500,000 clones, approximately 90% of which are singletons, and more than 1.4% rests with the top ten. The CDR3 contains 13 residues. In germline, CDR1 is ENHRY, CDR2 SYGVKD. Trimming stripped 3 bases from V and 5 bases from J, with 10 bases between. The chain is built from TRBV10-3 and TRBJ1-2; possibly TRBD1 for D (5 bases). The TCR sequence derives from a woman in her thirties with active or convalescent COVID-19. The sample taken for sequencing was peripheral blood. This CDR3 is CAISDGRAYGYTF. CDR3 nucleotide sequence: TGTGCCATCAGTGACGGCAGGGCTTATGGCTACACCTTC.